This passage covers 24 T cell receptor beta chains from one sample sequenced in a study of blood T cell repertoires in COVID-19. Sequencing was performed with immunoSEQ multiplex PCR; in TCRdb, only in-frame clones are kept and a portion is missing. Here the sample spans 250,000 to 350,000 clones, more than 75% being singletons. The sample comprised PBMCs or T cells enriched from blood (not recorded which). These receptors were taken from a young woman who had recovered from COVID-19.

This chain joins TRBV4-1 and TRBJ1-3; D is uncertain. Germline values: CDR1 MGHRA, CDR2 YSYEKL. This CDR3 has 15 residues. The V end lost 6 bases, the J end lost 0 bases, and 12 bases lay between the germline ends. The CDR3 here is CASRPQTSSGNTIYF. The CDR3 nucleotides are TGCGCCAGCAGGCCCCAGACTAGCTCTGGAAACACCATATATTTT.

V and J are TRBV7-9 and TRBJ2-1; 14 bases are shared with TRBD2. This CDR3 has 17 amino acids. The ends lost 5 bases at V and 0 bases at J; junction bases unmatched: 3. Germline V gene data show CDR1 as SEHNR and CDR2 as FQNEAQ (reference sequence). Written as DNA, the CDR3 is TGTGCCAGCAGCCCCGGGACTAGCGGGAGCTCCTACAATGAGCAGTTCTTC. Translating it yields CASSPGTSGSSYNEQFF.

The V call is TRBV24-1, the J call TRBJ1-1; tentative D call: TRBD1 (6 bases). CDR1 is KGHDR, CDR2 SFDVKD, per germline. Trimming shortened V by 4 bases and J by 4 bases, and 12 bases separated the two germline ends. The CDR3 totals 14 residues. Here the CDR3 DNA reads TGTGCCACCAGTGACCCCCAGGGGCCCACTGAAGCTTTCTTT. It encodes CATSDPQGPTEAFF.

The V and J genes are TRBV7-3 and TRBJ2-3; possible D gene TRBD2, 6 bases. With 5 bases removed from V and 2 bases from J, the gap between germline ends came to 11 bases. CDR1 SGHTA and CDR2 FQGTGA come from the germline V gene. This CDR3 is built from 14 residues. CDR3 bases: TGTGCCAGCAGCCGAAGGGACTTCACAGATACGCAGTATTTT. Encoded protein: CASSRRDFTDTQYF.

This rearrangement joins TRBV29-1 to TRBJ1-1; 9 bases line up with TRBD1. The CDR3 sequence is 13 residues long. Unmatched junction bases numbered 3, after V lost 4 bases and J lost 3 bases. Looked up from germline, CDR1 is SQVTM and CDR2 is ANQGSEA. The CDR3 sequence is CSVARQGDTEAFF. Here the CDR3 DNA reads TGCAGCGTTGCTCGACAGGGGGACACTGAAGCTTTCTTT. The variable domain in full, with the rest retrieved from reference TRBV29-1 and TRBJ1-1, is SAVISQKPSRDICQRGTSLTIQCQVDSQVTMMFWYRQQPGQSLTLIATANQGSEATYESGFVIDKFPISRPNLTFSTLTVSNMSPEDSSIYLCSVARQGDTEAFFGQGTRLTVV.

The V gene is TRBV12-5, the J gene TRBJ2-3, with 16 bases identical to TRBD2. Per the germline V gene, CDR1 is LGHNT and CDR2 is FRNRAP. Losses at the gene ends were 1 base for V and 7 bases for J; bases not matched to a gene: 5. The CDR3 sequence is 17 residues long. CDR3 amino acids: CASGLAGTSGGANTQYF. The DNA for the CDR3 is TGTGCTAGTGGTTTGGCCGGGACTAGCGGGGGGGCAAATACGCAGTATTTT. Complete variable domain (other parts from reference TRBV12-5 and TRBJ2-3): DARVTQTPRHKVTEMGQEVTMRCQPILGHNTVFWYRQTMMQGLELLAYFRNRAPLDDSGMPKDRFSAEMPDATLATLKIQPSEPRDSAVYFCASGLAGTSGGANTQYFGPGTRLTVL.

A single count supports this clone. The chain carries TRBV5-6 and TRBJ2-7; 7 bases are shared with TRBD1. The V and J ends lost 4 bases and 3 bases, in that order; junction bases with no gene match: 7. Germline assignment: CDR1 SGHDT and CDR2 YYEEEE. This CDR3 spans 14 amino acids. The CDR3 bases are TGTGCCAGCAGCCCCGGGACAGCCTTCTACGAGCAGTACTTC. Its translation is CASSPGTAFYEQYF.

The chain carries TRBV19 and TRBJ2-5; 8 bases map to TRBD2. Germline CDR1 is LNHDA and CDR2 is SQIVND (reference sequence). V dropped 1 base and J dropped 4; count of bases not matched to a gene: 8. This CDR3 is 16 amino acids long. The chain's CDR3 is CASSIVSGTSGETQYF. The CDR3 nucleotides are TGTGCCAGTAGTATAGTGTCCGGGACTAGTGGAGAGACCCAGTACTTC.

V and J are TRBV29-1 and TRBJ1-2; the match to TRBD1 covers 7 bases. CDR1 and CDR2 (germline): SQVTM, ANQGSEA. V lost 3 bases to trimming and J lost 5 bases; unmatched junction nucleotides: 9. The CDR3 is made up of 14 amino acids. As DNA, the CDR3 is TGCAGCGTTGATGGGGGAGACAGGGAATATGGCTACACCTTC. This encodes CSVDGGDREYGYTF.

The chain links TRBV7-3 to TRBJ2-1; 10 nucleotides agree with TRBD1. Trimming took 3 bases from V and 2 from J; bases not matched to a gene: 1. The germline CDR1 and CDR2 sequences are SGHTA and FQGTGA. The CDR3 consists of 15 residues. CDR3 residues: CASSFGTGAYNEQFF. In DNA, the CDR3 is TGTGCCAGCAGCTTTGGGACAGGGGCCTACAATGAGCAGTTCTTC.

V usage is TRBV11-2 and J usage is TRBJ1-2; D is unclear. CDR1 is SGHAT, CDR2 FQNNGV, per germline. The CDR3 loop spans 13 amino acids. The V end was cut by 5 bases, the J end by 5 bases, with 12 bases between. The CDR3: CASSPDGEYGYTF. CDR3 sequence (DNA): TGTGCCAGCAGCCCTGATGGGGAGTATGGCTACACCTTC.

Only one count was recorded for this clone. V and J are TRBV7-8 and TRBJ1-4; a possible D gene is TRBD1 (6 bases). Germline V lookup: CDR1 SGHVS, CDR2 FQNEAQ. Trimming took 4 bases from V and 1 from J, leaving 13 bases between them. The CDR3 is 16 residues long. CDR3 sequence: CASSSQGAGTNEKLFF. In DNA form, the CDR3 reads TGTGCCAGCAGCTCACAGGGTGCGGGAACTAATGAAAAACTGTTTTTT.

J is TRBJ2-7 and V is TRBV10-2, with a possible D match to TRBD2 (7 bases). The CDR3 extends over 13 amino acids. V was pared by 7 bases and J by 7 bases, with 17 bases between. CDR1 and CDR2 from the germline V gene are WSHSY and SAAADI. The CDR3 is CASTQREGGEQYF. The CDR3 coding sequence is TGCGCCAGCACTCAAAGGGAGGGGGGGGAGCAGTACTTC.

The DNA for the CDR3 is TGTGCCAGTAGTTTCGGACTAGCGGGGGGAATAAGCACAGATACGCAGTATTTT. Protein product: CASSFGLAGGISTDTQYF. The V call is TRBV19, the J call TRBJ2-3, with 14 bases fitting TRBD2. The germline CDR1 and CDR2 sequences are LNHDA and SQIVND (reference sequence). Germline trimming cut 5 bases from V and 0 bases from J; bases unmatched to any gene: 7. The CDR3 spans 18 residues.

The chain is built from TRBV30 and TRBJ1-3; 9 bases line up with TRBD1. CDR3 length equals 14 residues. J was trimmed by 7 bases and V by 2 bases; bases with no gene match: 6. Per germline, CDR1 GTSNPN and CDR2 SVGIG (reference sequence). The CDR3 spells CAWSSTGGKNTIYF. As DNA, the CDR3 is TGTGCCTGGAGTTCTACAGGGGGCAAGAACACCATATATTTT.

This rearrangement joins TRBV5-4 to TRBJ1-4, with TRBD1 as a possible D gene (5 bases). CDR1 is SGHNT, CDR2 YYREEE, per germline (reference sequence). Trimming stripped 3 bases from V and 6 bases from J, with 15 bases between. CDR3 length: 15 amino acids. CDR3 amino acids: CASSSAGGADEKLFF. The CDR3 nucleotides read TGTGCCAGCAGCTCCGCGGGCGGGGCGGATGAAAAACTGTTTTTT.

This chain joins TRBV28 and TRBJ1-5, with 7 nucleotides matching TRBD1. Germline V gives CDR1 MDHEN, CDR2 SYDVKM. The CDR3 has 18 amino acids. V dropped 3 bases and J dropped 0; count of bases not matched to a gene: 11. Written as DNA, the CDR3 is TGTGCCAGCAGTTTCCACTTTGACAGGGTCCATAGCAATCAGCCCCAGCATTTT. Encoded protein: CASSFHFDRVHSNQPQHF.

DNA for the CDR3: TGTGCCAGCAGTATTCTAGCGGACTACAATGAGCAGTTCTTC. Translation: CASSILADYNEQFF. The V and J genes are TRBV27 and TRBJ2-1; 7 positions agree with TRBD2. The germline CDR1 and CDR2 sequences are MNHEY and SMNVEV (reference sequence). The CDR3 runs to 14 residues. The J segment lost 3 bases and the V segment lost 5 bases, leaving 4 bases of the junction unmatched.

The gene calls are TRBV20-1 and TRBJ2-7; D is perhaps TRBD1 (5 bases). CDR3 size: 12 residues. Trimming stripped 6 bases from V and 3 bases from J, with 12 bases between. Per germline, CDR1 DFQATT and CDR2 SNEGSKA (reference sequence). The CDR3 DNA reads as TGCAGTGCCAGTGGGGCAGACTACGAGCAGTACTTC. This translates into CSASGADYEQYF.

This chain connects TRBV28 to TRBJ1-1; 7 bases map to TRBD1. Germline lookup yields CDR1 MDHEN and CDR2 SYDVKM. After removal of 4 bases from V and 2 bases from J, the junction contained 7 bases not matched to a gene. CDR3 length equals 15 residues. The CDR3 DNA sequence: TGTGCCAGCAGTTCTCCACGGGACAGTAACACTGAAGCTTTCTTT. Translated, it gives CASSSPRDSNTEAFF.

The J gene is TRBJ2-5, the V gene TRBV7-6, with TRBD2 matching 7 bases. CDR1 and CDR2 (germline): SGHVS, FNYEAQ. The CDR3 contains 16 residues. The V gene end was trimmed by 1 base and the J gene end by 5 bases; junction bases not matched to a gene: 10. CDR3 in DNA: TGTGCCAGCAGCTTAGTTTCCCCTAGCGGAGCGGAGACCCAGTACTTC. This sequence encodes CASSLVSPSGAETQYF.

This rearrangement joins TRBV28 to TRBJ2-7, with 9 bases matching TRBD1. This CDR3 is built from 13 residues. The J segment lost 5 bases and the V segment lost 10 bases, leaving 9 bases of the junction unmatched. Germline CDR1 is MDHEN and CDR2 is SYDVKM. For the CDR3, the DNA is TGTGCCACCTTGGTACAGGGGGCCCACGAGCAGTACTTC. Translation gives CATLVQGAHEQYF.

CDR3 sequence reads: CASSPPGAGNSPLHF. CDR3 nucleotide sequence: TGTGCCAGCTCACCTCCAGGGGCCGGTAATTCACCCCTCCACTTT. The chain carries TRBV18 and TRBJ1-6; the D gene is possibly TRBD1 (6 bases). V lost 3 bases to trimming and J lost 6 bases, with 12 bases between them. This CDR3 has 15 residues. Germline V gives CDR1 KGHSH, CDR2 LQKENI.

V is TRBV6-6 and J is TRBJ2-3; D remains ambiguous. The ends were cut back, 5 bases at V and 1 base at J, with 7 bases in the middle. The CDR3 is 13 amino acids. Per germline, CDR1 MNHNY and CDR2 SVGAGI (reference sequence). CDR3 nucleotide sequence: TGTGCCAGCAGTCTAACTCGCACAGATACGCAGTATTTT. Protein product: CASSLTRTDTQYF.